A single sample is the source of the 19 T cell receptor beta chains below, sequenced in a study of T-cell reconstitution after alpha-beta-depleted transplantation in children. Unique molecular identifiers were used in preparing the TCRbeta library. TCRdb redid the calling of the PCR reads with MiXCR, one entry per CDR3 protein. The sample consists of hundreds of thousands of distinct CDR3 sequences, roughly 23% of them appearing once. This material consisted of PBMCs, mostly from graft donor cells, taken 360 days after TCRalphabeta/CD19-depleted stem cell transplant. These receptors all stem from a boy younger than two who had a stem cell transplant for acute myeloid leukemia, so the T cells may come from the graft donor.

This clonotype was seen only a few times. The gene calls are TRBV12-3 or TRBV12-4 and TRBJ2-3, with 11 positions matching TRBD1. The junction had 5 bases not matched to a gene; V was cut back by 3 bases and J by 3 bases. The CDR3 totals 16 residues. The CDR3 bases are TGTGCCAGCAGTTTGGACAGGGGGCAAAGAACAGATACGCAGTATTTT. This codes for CASSLDRGQRTDTQYF.

In the case of this clonotype: Its ends do not fully match the called genes, so a read error is possible. The CDR3 DNA reads TGTGCCAGCGGCTTAATCGTTGCTAGCGGGCAAGAGACCCAGTACTTC. It is translated as CASGLIVASGQETQYF. J is TRBJ2-5 and V is TRBV7-2; 8 nucleotides agree with TRBD2. The CDR3 has 16 residues. Germline loops: CDR1 SGHTA, CDR2 FQGNSA.

This rearrangement joins TRBV5-1 to TRBJ2-7; D perhaps matches TRBD2 (6 bases). Per germline, CDR1 SGHRS and CDR2 YFSETQ. The CDR3 extends over 15 amino acids. Trimming shortened V by 6 bases and J by 0 bases, and 16 bases separated the two germline ends. CDR3 sequence: CASTPQAGSSYEQYF. The CDR3 DNA sequence: TGCGCCAGCACCCCACAAGCGGGCAGCTCCTACGAGCAGTACTTC.

The table lists this clonotype with a few counts. The junction differs from germline at one of its ends, possibly a read error. This rearrangement joins TRBV20-1 to TRBJ2-3; 14 nucleotides match TRBD2. This CDR3 contains 16 residues. CDR1 and CDR2 from the germline V gene are DFQATT and SNEGSKA (reference sequence). The CDR3 spells CSARGTSGGRRDTQYF. Here the CDR3 DNA reads TGCAGTGCGAGAGGGACTAGCGGGGGCCGTAGGGATACGCAGTATTTT.

This chain joins TRBV18 and TRBJ2-7; D is ambiguous. Trimming took 1 base from V and 4 from J, leaving 5 bases between them. In germline, CDR1 is KGHSH, CDR2 LQKENI. This CDR3 is built from 12 residues. CDR3 residues: CASSPHGYEQYV. The CDR3 DNA is TGTGCCAGCTCACCACACGGATACGAGCAGTACGTC.

The chain combines TRBV20-1 with TRBJ1-4, with D possibly being TRBD1 (6 bases). This CDR3 is 12 amino acids long. Germline lookup yields CDR1 DFQATT and CDR2 SNEGSKA (reference sequence). Trimming removed 2 bases at V and 8 bases at J, with 9 bases between. The chain's CDR3 is CSARTGREKLFF. The CDR3 DNA is TGCAGTGCTAGAACAGGGCGGGAAAAACTGTTTTTT.

Ten or more counts support this clonotype. V gene TRBV9 combines with J gene TRBJ2-1, with 7 bases fitting TRBD2. Per germline, CDR1 SGDLS and CDR2 YYNGEE. The CDR3 contains 14 residues. V lost 0 bases to trimming and J lost 10 bases; unmatched junction nucleotides: 7. The CDR3 nucleotides read TGTGCCAGCAGCGTAGGAGGCGGGGGTCGGGAGCAGTTCTTC. Its translation: CASSVGGGGREQFF.

The rearrangement links TRBV20-1 to TRBJ2-1; a weak D match, TRBD2 (6 bases). Per the germline V gene, CDR1 is DFQATT and CDR2 is SNEGSKA (reference sequence). Between the trimmed V and J ends, which lost 5 bases and 4 bases, there was a span of 9 bases. The CDR3 runs 12 residues. The CDR3 protein is CSAAGTYNEQFF. The CDR3, as DNA: TGCAGTGCTGCCGGGACTTACAATGAGCAGTTCTTC.

This rearrangement joins TRBV27 to TRBJ1-1; the D is unclear. CDR3 size: 14 residues. Deletions cut 11 bases from V and 1 base from J, with 17 bases between. The germline V gene encodes CDR1 MNHEY and CDR2 SMNVEV (reference sequence). CDR3 in amino acids: CAFGNGITNTEAFF. CDR3 nucleotide sequence: TGTGCCTTCGGAAACGGGATAACGAACACTGAAGCTTTCTTT.

This clonotype was seen many times. The chain uses TRBV20-1 and TRBJ1-3, with D maybe TRBD1 (5 bases). Germline lookup yields CDR1 DFQATT and CDR2 SNEGSKA (reference sequence). This CDR3 has 14 residues. V was shortened by 1 base and J by 7 bases, with 14 bases between the two germline ends. The CDR3 nucleotides read TGCAGTGCTAGAGCCCTAGGGGAGGGGAACACCATATATTTT. Translating it yields CSARALGEGNTIYF.

In its sample, this clonotype was seen a few times. This rearrangement joins TRBV20-1 to TRBJ1-3; D is unresolved. The CDR3 runs to 14 residues. Germline lookup yields CDR1 DFQATT and CDR2 SNEGSKA (reference sequence). V lost 5 bases, J lost 0 bases, and 11 bases lay in between. In DNA form, the CDR3 reads TGCAGTGCTGCTAACCGGGCCTCTGGAAACACCATATATTTT. Protein product: CSAANRASGNTIYF.

This clonotype was recorded only once. The chain joins TRBV12-3 or TRBV12-4 to TRBJ1-2; D ambiguous. The CDR3 runs to 13 residues. V was pared by 3 bases and J by 2 bases, with 7 bases between. CDR3 amino acids: CASSFTNNYGYTF. The CDR3 DNA follows: TGTGCCAGCAGTTTCACAAACAACTATGGCTACACCTTC.

J is TRBJ1-2 and V is TRBV20-1; no reliable D call. Germline CDR1 and CDR2: DFQATT and SNEGSKA (reference sequence). Trimming left V 0 bases short and J 0 bases short, with 11 bases between. The CDR3 runs 15 residues. The CDR3 region is CSARDVRVANYGYTF. The CDR3 coding sequence is TGCAGTGCTAGAGACGTCAGAGTAGCTAACTATGGCTACACCTTC.

This clonotype has more than one count but fewer than ten. The rearrangement links TRBV12-3 or TRBV12-4 to TRBJ1-5; D gene ambiguous. V was pared by 1 base and J by 3 bases, with 10 bases between. The CDR3 extends over 15 amino acids. The chain's CDR3 is CASSLVRAANQPQHF. In DNA form, the CDR3 reads TGTGCCAGCAGTTTAGTGAGGGCCGCCAATCAGCCCCAGCATTTT.

The genes are TRBV5-1 and TRBJ1-3, with D possibly TRBD1 on 6 matching bases. Per the germline V gene, CDR1 is SGHRS and CDR2 is YFSETQ. V dropped 3 bases and J dropped 0 bases, with 13 bases sitting between them. The CDR3 has 16 amino acids. This chain's CDR3 is CASSYGQINSGNTIYF. CDR3 nucleotides: TGCGCCAGCAGCTATGGACAGATTAACTCTGGAAACACCATATATTTT.

This clonotype was counted only a few times. The V gene is TRBV5-6, the J gene TRBJ2-1, with unresolved D. Germline V gene data show CDR1 as SGHDT and CDR2 as YYEEEE. V was trimmed by 2 bases and J by 7 bases, leaving 13 bases between them. This CDR3 is built from 14 residues. CDR3 sequence: CASSLSPVGNEQFF. CDR3 nucleotides: TGTGCCAGCAGCTTAAGCCCAGTCGGGAATGAGCAGTTCTTC.

This clonotype has a handful of counts. The chain uses TRBV12-3 or TRBV12-4 and TRBJ2-3, with 7 bases fitting TRBD2. V dropped 10 bases and J dropped 2; count of bases not matched to a gene: 12. The CDR3 length is 15 residues. The CDR3 loop is CAITERGEPTDTQYF. The CDR3 bases are TGTGCCATCACCGAACGGGGGGAACCCACAGATACGCAGTATTTT.

This clonotype was observed many times. The chain employs TRBV29-1 and TRBJ2-2; 7 bases agree with TRBD2. Trimming cost V 6 bases and J 6 bases; bases outside gene matches: 7. CDR1 is SQVTM, CDR2 ANQGSEA, per germline. The CDR3 extends over 13 amino acids. The CDR3 protein is CSVALLAPGELFF. Written as DNA, the CDR3 is TGCAGCGTCGCGTTACTAGCGCCCGGGGAGCTGTTTTTT.

This chain connects TRBV7-2 to TRBJ2-7, with a possible D match to TRBD1 (6 bases). The germline V and J ends were trimmed by 5 bases and 2 bases, with 22 bases remaining between them. The germline V gene has CDR1 SGHTA and CDR2 FQGNSA. This CDR3 has 17 residues. CDR3 in DNA: TGTGCCAGCAGCCCCAGTAGCCCCCGACAGGCTGCCTACGAGCAGTACTTC. Its translation: CASSPSSPRQAAYEQYF.